This T cell receptor (beta chain) is from a study of CXCR3-negative and CXCR3-positive naive CD8 T cells (dated by TCRdb to about 2019). Study-wide context: About 135 million TRB reads were obtained in total, roughly 1.5 +/- 0.3 million reads per library. Data from about 12 donors, pooled across two independent experiments, went into the diversity and physicochemical repertoire analyses. Naive subsets from 5 donors and memory cells from 3 donors were included in the TRBV-TRBJ cluster analysis. Study-wide findings and limitations: Because surface CD5, which has been linked to self-reactivity in mice, was comparable between naive subsets, TCR interaction strength was also inferred from TRB CDR3 physicochemical properties. TRBV-TRBJ usage was similar between naive CXCR3-negative and CXCR3-positive cells from the same donor, while memory cells showed distinct patterns. Compared with CXCR3-negative naive cells, CXCR3-positive naive cells had TRB CDR3s with higher hydrophobicity (lower Kidera factor 4), lower energy, and higher strength and volume indices. Freshly isolated PBMCs were used for most assays because CXCR3 expression partially decreased after cryopreservation. Comparably high repertoire diversity was found in both naive subsets, whereas much lower repertoire diversity was found in memory CD8+ T cells.

Sequenced using a NextSeq 550. The Human TCR Profiling Kit (MiLaboratory) was used to make UMI-labeled 5' RACE TRB cDNA libraries. cDNA synthesis used the entire amount of extracted RNA, and PCR amplification then used the entire amount of cDNA produced. Libraries were prepared in parallel using an identical number of PCR cycles. Turning to the authors' computational methods: MIGEC and MiXCR extracted about 50,000 +/- 9,200 unique UMI-labeled TRB cDNA molecules per library, requiring at least two reads per UMI. Each library averaged roughly 40,000 +/- 10,000 functional in-frame TRB CDR3 nucleotide clonotypes without stop codons. Diversity metrics, including normalized Shannon-Wiener and Chao1, were computed in VDJtools after downsampling to 5000 UMI-labeled TRB molecules per sample. For the central five CDR3 residues, VDJtools calculated physicochemical properties weighted by clonotype size, namely interaction energy, strength, volume and Kidera factor 4. Following TCRdb reprocessing, every CDR3 protein sequence forms one entry, and DNA is not provided. The V and J calls were determined by TCRdb, not by the authors. This sample's table contains some 39,000 distinct CDR3 sequences. Clones ranked in the top ten supply 1.5% to 2% of the sample.

Each CD8+ T cell subset was flow-sorted in triplicate, with roughly 330,000 cells per subset placed directly into RLT lysis buffer. Naive CD8+ T cells were defined stringently as CD45RO-CCR7+CD27+CD95- to exclude memory contaminants. Peripheral blood mononuclear cells were isolated from buffy coats using standard density gradient centrifugation. A FACSAria III was used to flow-sort naive CXCR3-negative and CXCR3-positive CD8+ T cells. An RNeasy Mini Kit was used to extract total RNA from the sorted cells. The germline V gene provides CDR1 SGHAT and CDR2 FQNNGV. The CDR3 spans 11 residues, from the cysteine through the phenylalanine. No DNA is recorded. About this clonotype: Its antigen has not been determined.

The TCR was taken from a human donor in good health. Some clones in this sample may be carry-over from other donors' samples. This receptor chain uses TRBV11-2 and TRBJ2-1; with no DNA, the TCRdb D assignment of TRBD2 cannot be verified. Material: naive CXCR3- CD8+ T cells from blood. This sample's cell subset or site label indicates: CD45RO-CCR7+CD27+CD95- naive CD8+ T cells lacking CXCR3 (TNR3-). This receptor has the CDR3 CASSLGWPLFF.